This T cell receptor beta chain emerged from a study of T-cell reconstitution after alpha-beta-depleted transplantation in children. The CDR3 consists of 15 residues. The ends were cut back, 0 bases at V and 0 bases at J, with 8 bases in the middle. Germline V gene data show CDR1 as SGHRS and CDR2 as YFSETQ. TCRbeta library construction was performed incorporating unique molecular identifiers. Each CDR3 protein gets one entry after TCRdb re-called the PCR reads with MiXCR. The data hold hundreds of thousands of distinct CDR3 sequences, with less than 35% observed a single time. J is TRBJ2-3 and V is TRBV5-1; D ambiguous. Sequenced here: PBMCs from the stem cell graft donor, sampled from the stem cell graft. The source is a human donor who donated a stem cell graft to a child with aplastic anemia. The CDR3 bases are TGCGCCAGCAGCTTGGGGCCCGAGAGCACAGATACGCAGTATTTT. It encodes CASSLGPESTDTQYF.